The clone carrying this TCR beta chain was found many times. The antigen is undetermined. Time point reported: patch test 1, 2 weeks after DPC sensitization. Treatment reported: therapeutic diphenylcyclopropenone sensitization with weekly scalp DPC. In TCRdb, the RACE reads were re-called with MiXCR into one record per CDR3 protein. The data show approximately 350,000 distinct CDR3 sequences, under 9% seen once. The CDR3 has 13 amino acids. Trimming cost V 3 bases and J 7 bases, with 10 bases left between them. The germline V gene encodes CDR1 SGHAT and CDR2 FQNNGV. This specimen comes from a study of human T cells and chemical hapten exposure. Study-level information: Slight differences in pooled library volume were the main source of varying TCR yields across samples. General study points: The study found expanded TCRs formed significantly more large CDR3 similarity clusters than controls.

The sequence was collected from a woman under 30 with alopecia areata. Some clones in this sample may be carry-over from other donors' samples. Here the sequenced sample was whole blood, taken in connection with sensitization to the hapten diphenylcyclopropenone (DPC). The rearrangement joins TRBV11-2 to TRBJ2-1; D is unclear. The CDR3 sequence is CASSFALKNEQFF. The CDR3 nucleotides are TGTGCCAGCAGCTTCGCCCTAAAAAATGAGCAGTTCTTC.